Following are 24 T cell receptor beta chains from one sample sequenced in a study of molecular identifiers for immune sequencing clone quantification. TCRdb reprocessed the PCR reads with MiXCR, giving one entry per CDR3 protein. Among just under 650,000 distinct CDR3 sequences listed, 15% to 20% were seen once. Sequencing was performed on naive CD8+ T cells from blood, with Jurkat cell RNA spiked in. The sample's subset: FACS-sorted CD8+CD4-CCR7+CD45RA+ naive T cells. These receptors were obtained from a human donor in good health. Some libraries in this study had Jurkat cell RNA spiked in.

This clonotype was seen repeatedly, ten times or more. J is TRBJ1-1 and V is TRBV7-8, with D possibly TRBD1 on 5 matching bases. The CDR3 is 14 residues long. Looked up from germline, CDR1 is SGHVS and CDR2 is FQNEAQ. V dropped 4 bases and J dropped 8 bases, with 17 bases sitting between them. CDR3 in DNA: TGTGCCAGCAGCTCCCACATCGGGACCCAGGAAGCTTTCTTT. It translates to CASSSHIGTQEAFF.

This clonotype came up many times. The chain recombines TRBV29-1 with TRBJ1-2; no clear D. V was pared by 1 base and J by 3 bases, with 9 bases between. The CDR3 totals 13 residues. The germline V gene has CDR1 SQVTM and CDR2 ANQGSEA. CDR3 protein: CSVEVQNYYGYTF. The CDR3 region has the DNA TGCAGCGTTGAAGTACAGAACTACTATGGCTACACCTTC. The full variable domain, rest sourced from reference TRBV29-1 and TRBJ1-2, is SAVISQKPSRDICQRGTSLTIQCQVDSQVTMMFWYRQQPGQSLTLIATANQGSEATYESGFVIDKFPISRPNLTFSTLTVSNMSPEDSSIYLCSVEVQNYYGYTFGSGTRLTVV.

In its sample, this clonotype was seen many times. The chain has TRBV27 and TRBJ1-1; D is undetermined. Germline V gene sequence: CDR1 MNHEY, CDR2 SMNVEV (reference sequence). With 0 bases removed from V and 4 bases from J, the gap between germline ends came to 12 bases. CDR3 length equals 15 residues. The CDR3 bases are TGTGCCAGCAGTTTATCCCTGGGAGGGTCCACTGAAGCTTTCTTT. Its translation is CASSLSLGGSTEAFF.

This clonotype was counted many times. V and J are TRBV28 and TRBJ1-2; D may be TRBD1 (6 bases). The CDR3 totals 17 residues. Germline loops: CDR1 MDHEN, CDR2 SYDVKM. V lost 2 bases, J lost 0 bases, and 16 bases lay in between. The CDR3 region is CASSLSLTGEANYGYTF. CDR3 nucleotides: TGTGCCAGCAGTTTAAGTTTGACAGGAGAAGCTAACTATGGCTACACCTTC.

On this clonotype itself: The CDR3 carries no conserved terminal phenylalanine or tryptophan, so it likely arises from a read error. V and J are TRBV11-2 and TRBJ1-1; weak D call: TRBD1 (5 bases). The CDR3 sequence is 12 residues long. Trimming took off 7 bases at V and 0 bases at J, with 6 bases between the two ends. Germline loops: CDR1 SGHAT, CDR2 FQNNGV. The CDR3 DNA sequence: TGTGCCAGCAAGGGGCTGAACACTGAAGCTTTCGTT. It codes for CASKGLNTEAFV.

In this sample, this clonotype turned up many times. V and J are TRBV2 and TRBJ2-5; maybe TRBD2 (6 bases). The V end was cut by 2 bases, the J end by 1 base, with 17 bases between. The CDR3 totals 17 residues. The germline gives CDR1 SNHLY, CDR2 FYNNEI. DNA of the CDR3: TGTGCCAGCAGTGAATGGGCTAGCGAACTACCCCAAGAGACCCAGTACTTC. This translates into CASSEWASELPQETQYF.

This clonotype was counted ten times or more. The J gene is TRBJ2-7, the V gene TRBV29-1, with 8 bases fitting TRBD2. Germline CDR1 is SQVTM and CDR2 is ANQGSEA. The V and J ends lost 4 bases and 3 bases, in that order; junction bases with no gene match: 8. The CDR3 length is 14 residues. The CDR3 nucleotides read TGCAGCGTTGTATGGGCGGGGGGTGACTACGAGCAGTACTTC. Translated: CSVVWAGGDYEQYF.

This clonotype was detected many times. The chain combines TRBV30 with TRBJ2-7; no clear D gene. Trimming left V 1 base short and J 5 bases short, with 6 bases between. Per the germline V gene, CDR1 is GTSNPN and CDR2 is SVGIG (reference sequence). The CDR3 contains 11 residues. This CDR3 is CAWSEGNEQYF. The CDR3 coding sequence is TGTGCCTGGAGTGAGGGTAACGAGCAGTACTTC.

This clonotype was counted ten times or more. The V and J genes are TRBV12-3 or TRBV12-4 and TRBJ1-6; a weak D match, TRBD1 (5 bases). V was trimmed by 2 bases and J by 10 bases, leaving 12 bases between them. CDR3 length equals 14 residues. The DNA for the CDR3 is TGTGCCAGCAGTTTATCGGGGCAGGCATCACCCCTCCACTTT. The encoded protein is CASSLSGQASPLHF.

The chain recombines TRBV4-3 with TRBJ2-7; D is perhaps TRBD2 (6 bases). Germline V gene data show CDR1 as LGHNA and CDR2 as YSLEER. CDR3 length: 16 residues. The V and J ends lost 0 bases and 4 bases respectively, with 16 bases between them. The CDR3 DNA is TGCGCCAGCAGCCAAGATCGGGCGGGGACCAGATACGAGCAGTACTTC. As protein: CASSQDRAGTRYEQYF.

This clonotype appeared many times. The V call is TRBV20-1, the J call TRBJ1-1, with 9 bases lining up with TRBD1. This CDR3 is 16 amino acids long. CDR1 and CDR2 from the germline V gene are DFQATT and SNEGSKA (reference sequence). The V gene end was trimmed by 0 bases and the J gene end by 1 base; junction bases not matched to a gene: 6. The DNA for the CDR3 is TGCAGTGCTAGAGATCCTTACAGGGGGCCGAACACTGAAGCTTTCTTT. Protein: CSARDPYRGPNTEAFF.

This clonotype was recorded many times. The chain uses TRBV4-1 and TRBJ2-7, with D possibly matching TRBD2 (6 bases). The germline V gene encodes CDR1 MGHRA and CDR2 YSYEKL. This CDR3 contains 13 residues. Between the trimmed V and J ends, which lost 4 bases and 0 bases, there was a span of 7 bases. The DNA of the CDR3 is TGCGCCAGCAGCCGGGAGGCCTCCTACGAGCAGTACTTC. The encoded protein is CASSREASYEQYF.

For this clonotype: A much larger clone lies a single base off, so this may be a read error. This chain links TRBV7-9 with TRBJ2-5, with D perhaps being TRBD1 or TRBD2 (5 bases each). Germline V gene sequence: CDR1 SEHNR, CDR2 FQNEAQ (reference sequence). V dropped 5 bases and J dropped 5 bases, with 15 bases sitting between them. The CDR3 is 14 amino acids. Here the CDR3 reads CASSRPGPEETQYF. As DNA, the CDR3 is TGTGCCAGCAGCCGACCGGGACCAGAGGAGACCCAGTACTTC. Filled out from reference TRBV7-9 and TRBJ2-5, the complete variable domain reads DTGVSQNPRHKITKRGQNVTFRCDPISEHNRLYWYRQTLGQGPEFLTYFQNEAQLEKSRLLSDRFSAERPKGSFSTLEIQRTEQGDSAMYLCASSRPGPEETQYFGPGTRLLVL.

This clonotype was detected only once. Just one base apart from a much larger clone, this may be a read error. The chain carries TRBV4-1 and TRBJ1-4; maybe TRBD1 (5 bases). Germline CDR1 is MGHRA and CDR2 is YSYEKL. The length of the CDR3 is 15 residues. This chain's CDR3 is CASSQERQTSEKLFF. The CDR3 coding sequence is TGCGCCAGCAGCCAAGAAAGACAGACTAGTGAAAAACTGTTTTTT.

The chain combines TRBV11-2 with TRBJ2-7; D gene ambiguous. Trimming removed 8 bases from V and 1 base from J, with 9 bases in between. There are 12 residues in the CDR3. Germline V lookup: CDR1 SGHAT, CDR2 FQNNGV. The CDR3 here is CASGPISYEQYF. The CDR3 nucleotides read TGTGCCAGCGGCCCGATTTCCTACGAGCAGTACTTC. The variable domain in full, with the rest retrieved from reference TRBV11-2 and TRBJ2-7, is EAGVAQSPRYKIIEKRQSVAFWCNPISGHATLYWYQQILGQGPKLLIQFQNNGVVDDSQLPKDRFSAERLKGVDSTLKIQPAKLEDSAVYLCASGPISYEQYFGPGTRLTVT.

This clonotype appeared many times. This chain uses TRBV6-5 with TRBJ2-1; 13 nucleotides match TRBD2. The CDR3 consists of 15 residues. After removal of 2 bases from V and 8 bases from J, the junction contained 3 bases not matched to a gene. Germline CDR1 reads MNHEY; CDR2 reads SVGAGI. The CDR3 protein is CASSYVLAGGDEQFF. CDR3 sequence (DNA): TGTGCCAGCAGTTACGTACTAGCGGGAGGGGATGAGCAGTTCTTC.

This clonotype was picked up many times. The chain joins TRBV3-1 to TRBJ1-1; 8 bases fit TRBD1. The V gene's germline CDR1 is LGHDT and CDR2 YNNKEL (reference sequence). Trimming removed 2 bases from V and 6 bases from J; junction bases left unmatched: 11. This CDR3 contains 16 residues. The CDR3 DNA sequence: TGTGCCAGCAGCCAACGGCCAGGGGGCACTCCTCCTGAAGCTTTCTTT. It is translated as CASSQRPGGTPPEAFF.

This clonotype showed up many times. V and J are TRBV20-1 and TRBJ2-7; 8 bases are a match to TRBD2. CDR1 is DFQATT and CDR2 is SNEGSKA in the germline V gene (reference sequence). J was trimmed by 4 bases and V by 2 bases; bases with no gene match: 4. This CDR3 is 13 amino acids long. CDR3 DNA sequence: TGCAGTGCTAGACGGGCTAGCGGGTACGAGCAGTACTTC. This encodes CSARRASGYEQYF.

The chain recombines TRBV2 with TRBJ2-7; 9 bases match TRBD1. Germline V gene lookup returns CDR1 SNHLY and CDR2 FYNNEI. V dropped 8 bases and J dropped 5; count of bases not matched to a gene: 10. This CDR3 spans 14 amino acids. The CDR3 sequence: CASDSGTGYDEQYF. In nucleotides, the CDR3 is TGTGCCAGCGATTCCGGGACAGGGTATGACGAGCAGTACTTC. Full variable domain (missing parts from reference TRBV2 and TRBJ2-7): EPEVTQTPSHQVTQMGQEVILRCVPISNHLYFYWYRQILGQKVEFLVSFYNNEISEKSEIFDDQFSVERPDGSNFTLKIRSTKLEDSAMYFCASDSGTGYDEQYFGPGTRLTVT.

Concerning this clonotype itself: This may arise from a read error, as a much more abundant clone is one base away. The chain carries TRBV27 and TRBJ2-3, with D possibly matching TRBD2 (6 bases). The CDR3 contains 17 residues. Germline CDR1 reads MNHEY; CDR2 reads SMNVEV (reference sequence). Trimming took 5 bases from V and 2 from J, leaving 20 bases between them. As DNA, the CDR3 is TGTGCCAGCAGTCTCATAGGGACTGTGGACCTCACAGATACGCAGTATTTT. Translating it yields CASSLIGTVDLTDTQYF.

With respect to this clonotype: A much larger clonotype is one base distant, so this may be a read error. The V and J genes are TRBV19 and TRBJ1-1, with D possibly matching TRBD1 (6 bases). Germline CDR1 LNHDA, CDR2 SQIVND (reference sequence). The length of the CDR3 is 20 residues. The DNA for the CDR3 is TGTGCCAGTAGTATAGATCTTCCCGGACAGTCAGGCCGGATGAACACTAAAGCTTTCTTT. This translates into CASSIDLPGQSGRMNTKAFF.

Regarding this clonotype: Being one base from a much bigger clone, this may be a read error. This chain connects TRBV4-2 to TRBJ2-7, with TRBD2 matching 11 bases. From germline, CDR1 is LGHNA and CDR2 YNFKEQ. Unmatched junction bases numbered 10, after V lost 3 bases and J lost 3 bases. The CDR3 spans 17 residues. Written as DNA, the CDR3 is TGTGCCAGCAGCCAGATTCGCGGTACTAGCGGGAGCTACGAGCAGTACTTC. Translation gives CASSQIRGTSGSYEQYF.

On this clonotype: One base away lies a much larger clone, so this may be a sequencing read error. The chain uses TRBV2 and TRBJ1-2, with TRBD1 identical over 9 bases. The V and J ends lost 8 bases and 5 bases, in that order; junction bases with no gene match: 6. Germline CDR1 SNHLY, CDR2 FYNNEI. The CDR3 contains 13 residues. CDR3 loop: CASGSQGAYGYTF. The CDR3 DNA follows: TGTGCCAGCGGTTCACAGGGGGCTTATGGCTACACCTTC. Full variable domain (missing parts from reference TRBV2 and TRBJ1-2): EPEVTQTPSHQVTQMGQEVILRCVPISNHLYFYWYRQILGQKVEFLVSFYNNEISEKSEIFDDQFSVERPDGSNFTLKIRSTKLEDSAMYFCASGSQGAYGYTFGSGTRLTVV.

The sample holds a few counts of this clonotype. V usage is TRBV20-1 and J usage is TRBJ2-1; D uncertain. Trimming removed 5 bases from V and 9 bases from J, with 8 bases in between. Germline V gives CDR1 DFQATT, CDR2 SNEGSKA (reference sequence). The CDR3 has 10 residues. CDR3 nucleotides: TGCAGTGCTGGTTTGAGTGAGCAGTTCTTC. It is translated as CSAGLSEQFF.